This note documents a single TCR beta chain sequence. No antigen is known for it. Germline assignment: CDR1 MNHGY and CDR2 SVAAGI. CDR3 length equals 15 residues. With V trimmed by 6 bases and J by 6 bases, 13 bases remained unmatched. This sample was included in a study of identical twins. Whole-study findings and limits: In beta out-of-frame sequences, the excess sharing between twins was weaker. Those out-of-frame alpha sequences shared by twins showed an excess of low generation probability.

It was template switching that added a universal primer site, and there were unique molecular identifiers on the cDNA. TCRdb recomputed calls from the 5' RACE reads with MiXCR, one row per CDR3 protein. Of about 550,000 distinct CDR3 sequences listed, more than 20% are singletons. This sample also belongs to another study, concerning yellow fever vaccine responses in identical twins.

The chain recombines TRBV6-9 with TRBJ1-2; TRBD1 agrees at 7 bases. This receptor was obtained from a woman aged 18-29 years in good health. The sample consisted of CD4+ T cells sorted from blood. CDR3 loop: CASSHGQAAVDGYTF. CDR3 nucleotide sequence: TGTGCCAGCAGCCACGGACAGGCAGCAGTTGATGGCTACACCTTC.